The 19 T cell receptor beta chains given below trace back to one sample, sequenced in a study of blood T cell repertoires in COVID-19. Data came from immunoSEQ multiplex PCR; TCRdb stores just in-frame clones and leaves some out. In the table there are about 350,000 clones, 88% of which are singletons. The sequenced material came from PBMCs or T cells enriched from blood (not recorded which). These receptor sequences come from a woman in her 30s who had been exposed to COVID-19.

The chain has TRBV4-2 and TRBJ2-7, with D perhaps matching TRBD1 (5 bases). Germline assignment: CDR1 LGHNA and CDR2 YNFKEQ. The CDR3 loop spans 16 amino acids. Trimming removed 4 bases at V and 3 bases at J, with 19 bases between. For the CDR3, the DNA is TGTGCCAGCAGCCGATTGATAGGGGAAACCATCTACGAGCAGTACTTC. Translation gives CASSRLIGETIYEQYF.

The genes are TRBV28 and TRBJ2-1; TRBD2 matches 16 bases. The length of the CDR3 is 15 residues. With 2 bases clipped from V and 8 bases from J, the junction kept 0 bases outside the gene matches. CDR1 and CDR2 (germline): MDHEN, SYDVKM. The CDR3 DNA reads TGTGCCAGCAGTTTAGGGACTAGCGGGAGGGATGAGCAGTTCTTC. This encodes CASSLGTSGRDEQFF.

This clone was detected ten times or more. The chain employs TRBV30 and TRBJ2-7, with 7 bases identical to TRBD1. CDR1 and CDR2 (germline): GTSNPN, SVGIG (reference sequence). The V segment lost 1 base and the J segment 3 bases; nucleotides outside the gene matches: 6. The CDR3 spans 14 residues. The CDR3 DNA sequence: TGTGCCTGGAGTGGGACAGGAACCTTCTACGAGCAGTACTTC. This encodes CAWSGTGTFYEQYF.

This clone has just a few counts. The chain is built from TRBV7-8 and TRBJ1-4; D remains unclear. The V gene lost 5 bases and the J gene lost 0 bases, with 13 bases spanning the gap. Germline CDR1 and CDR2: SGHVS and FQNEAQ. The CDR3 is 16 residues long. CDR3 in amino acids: CASSLKRVATNEKLFF. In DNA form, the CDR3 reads TGTGCCAGCAGCCTCAAGAGGGTTGCAACTAATGAAAAACTGTTTTTT.

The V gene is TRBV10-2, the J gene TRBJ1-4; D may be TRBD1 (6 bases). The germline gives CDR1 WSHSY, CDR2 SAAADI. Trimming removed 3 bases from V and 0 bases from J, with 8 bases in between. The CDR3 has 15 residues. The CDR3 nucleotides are TGCGCCAGCAGTGATACAGGGTCAACTAATGAAAAACTGTTTTTT. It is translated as CASSDTGSTNEKLFF.

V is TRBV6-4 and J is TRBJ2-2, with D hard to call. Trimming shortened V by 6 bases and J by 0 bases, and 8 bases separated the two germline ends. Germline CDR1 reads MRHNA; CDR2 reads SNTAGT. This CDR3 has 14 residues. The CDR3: CASSPGSNTGELFF. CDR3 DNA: TGTGCCAGCAGCCCCGGGTCGAACACCGGGGAGCTGTTTTTT.

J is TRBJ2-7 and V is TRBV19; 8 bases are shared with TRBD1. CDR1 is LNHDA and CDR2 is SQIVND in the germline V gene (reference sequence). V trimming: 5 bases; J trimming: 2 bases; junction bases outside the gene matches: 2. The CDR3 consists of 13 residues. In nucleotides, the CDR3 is TGTGCCAGTAGTGGACAGGGTCCCTACGAGCAGTACTTC. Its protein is CASSGQGPYEQYF. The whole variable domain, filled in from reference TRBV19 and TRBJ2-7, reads DGGITQSPKYLFRKEGQNVTLSCEQNLNHDAMYWYRQDPGQGLRLIYYSQIVNDFQKGDIAEGYSVSREKKESFPLTVTSAQKNPTAFYLCASSGQGPYEQYFGPGTRLTVT.

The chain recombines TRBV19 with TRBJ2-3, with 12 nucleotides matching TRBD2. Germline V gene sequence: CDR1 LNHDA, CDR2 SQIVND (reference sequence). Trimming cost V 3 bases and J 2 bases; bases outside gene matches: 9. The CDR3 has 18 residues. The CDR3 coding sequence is TGTGCCAGTAGTATCGGTCGACTAGCGGGAGAAAACACAGATACGCAGTATTTT. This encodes CASSIGRLAGENTDTQYF.

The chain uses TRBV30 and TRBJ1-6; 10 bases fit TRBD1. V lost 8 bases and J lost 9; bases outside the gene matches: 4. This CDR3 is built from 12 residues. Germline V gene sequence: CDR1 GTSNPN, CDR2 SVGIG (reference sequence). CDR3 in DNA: TGTGCCGTGGGACAGGGGAGTTCACCCCTCCACTTT. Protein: CAVGQGSSPLHF.

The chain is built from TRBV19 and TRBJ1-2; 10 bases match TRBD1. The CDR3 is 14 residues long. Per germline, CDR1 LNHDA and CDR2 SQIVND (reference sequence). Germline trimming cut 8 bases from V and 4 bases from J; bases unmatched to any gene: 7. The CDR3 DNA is TGTGCCAGTCGACGACAGGGGGCTTTCTATGGCTACACCTTC. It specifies CASRRQGAFYGYTF. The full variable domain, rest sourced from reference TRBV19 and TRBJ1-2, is DGGITQSPKYLFRKEGQNVTLSCEQNLNHDAMYWYRQDPGQGLRLIYYSQIVNDFQKGDIAEGYSVSREKKESFPLTVTSAQKNPTAFYLCASRRQGAFYGYTFGSGTRLTVV.

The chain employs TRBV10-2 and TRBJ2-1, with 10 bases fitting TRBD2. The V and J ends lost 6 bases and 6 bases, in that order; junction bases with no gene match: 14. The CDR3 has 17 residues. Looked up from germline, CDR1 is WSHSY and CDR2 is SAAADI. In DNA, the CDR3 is TGCGCCAGCAGGGATCACCAAGCGGGAGGGATTGGCAATGAGCAGTTCTTC. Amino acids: CASRDHQAGGIGNEQFF.

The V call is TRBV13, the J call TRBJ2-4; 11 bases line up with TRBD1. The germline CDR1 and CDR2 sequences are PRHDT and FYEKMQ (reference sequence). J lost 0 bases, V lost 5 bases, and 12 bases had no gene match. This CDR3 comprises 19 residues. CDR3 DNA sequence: TGTGCCAGCAGCCCCACCGGGACAGGGGGTTCACTAGCCAAAAACATTCAGTACTTC. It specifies CASSPTGTGGSLAKNIQYF.

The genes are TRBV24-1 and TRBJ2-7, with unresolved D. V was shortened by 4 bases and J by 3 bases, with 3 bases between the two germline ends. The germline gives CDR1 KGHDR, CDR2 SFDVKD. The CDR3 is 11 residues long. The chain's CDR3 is CATSDGYEQYF. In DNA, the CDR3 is TGTGCCACCAGTGACGGCTACGAGCAGTACTTC.

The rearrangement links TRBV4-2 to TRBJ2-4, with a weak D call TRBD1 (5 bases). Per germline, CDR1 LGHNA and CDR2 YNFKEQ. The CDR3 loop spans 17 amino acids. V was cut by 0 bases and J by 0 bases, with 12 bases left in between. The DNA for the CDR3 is TGTGCCAGCAGCCAAGATCCTCAGGGTATAGCCAAAAACATTCAGTACTTC. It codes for CASSQDPQGIAKNIQYF.

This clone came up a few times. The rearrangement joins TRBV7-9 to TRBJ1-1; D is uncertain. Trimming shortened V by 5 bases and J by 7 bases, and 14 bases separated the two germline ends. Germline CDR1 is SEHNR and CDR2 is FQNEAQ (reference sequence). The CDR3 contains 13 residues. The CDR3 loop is CASSPREGDEAFF. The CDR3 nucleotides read TGTGCCAGCAGCCCGAGGGAGGGCGATGAAGCTTTCTTT.

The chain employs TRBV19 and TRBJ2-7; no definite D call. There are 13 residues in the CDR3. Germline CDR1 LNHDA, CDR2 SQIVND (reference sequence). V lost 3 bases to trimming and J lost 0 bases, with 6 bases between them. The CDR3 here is CASSIGPSYEQYF. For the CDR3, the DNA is TGTGCCAGTAGTATTGGGCCCTCCTACGAGCAGTACTTC.

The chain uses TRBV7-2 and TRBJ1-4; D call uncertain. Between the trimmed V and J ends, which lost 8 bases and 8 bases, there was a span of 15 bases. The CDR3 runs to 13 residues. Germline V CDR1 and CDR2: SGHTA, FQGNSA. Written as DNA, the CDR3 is TGTGCCAGCGGTCGGCGGGTGGAAGAAAAACTGTTTTTT. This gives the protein CASGRRVEEKLFF.

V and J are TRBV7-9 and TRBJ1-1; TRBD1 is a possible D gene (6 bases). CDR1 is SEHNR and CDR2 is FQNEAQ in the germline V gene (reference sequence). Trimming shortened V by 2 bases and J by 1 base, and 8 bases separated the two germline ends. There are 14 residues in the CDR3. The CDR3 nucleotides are TGTGCCAGCAGCTTAATGGGGGCGAACACTGAAGCTTTCTTT. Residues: CASSLMGANTEAFF.

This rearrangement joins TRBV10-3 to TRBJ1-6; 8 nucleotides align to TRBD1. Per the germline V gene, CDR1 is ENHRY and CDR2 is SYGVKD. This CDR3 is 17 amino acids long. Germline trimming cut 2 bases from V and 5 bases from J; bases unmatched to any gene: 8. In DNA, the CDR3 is TGTGCCATCAGTGAGCCCCAGACAGGGGTTAATAATTCACCCCTCCACTTT. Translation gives CAISEPQTGVNNSPLHF.